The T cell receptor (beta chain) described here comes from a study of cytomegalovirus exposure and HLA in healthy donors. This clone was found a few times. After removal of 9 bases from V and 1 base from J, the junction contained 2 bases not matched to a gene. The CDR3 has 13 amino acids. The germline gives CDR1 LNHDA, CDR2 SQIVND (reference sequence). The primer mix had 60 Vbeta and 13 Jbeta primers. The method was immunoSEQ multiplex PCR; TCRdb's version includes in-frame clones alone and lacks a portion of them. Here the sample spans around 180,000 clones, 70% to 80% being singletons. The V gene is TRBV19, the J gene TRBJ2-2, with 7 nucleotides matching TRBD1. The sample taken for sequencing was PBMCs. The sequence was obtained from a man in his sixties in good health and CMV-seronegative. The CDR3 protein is CASDRENTGELFF. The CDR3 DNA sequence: TGTGCCAGCGACAGGGAGAACACCGGGGAGCTGTTTTTT.